Shown below are 8 T cell receptor beta chains from a single sample sequenced in a study of PD-L1 blockade in urothelial cancer. The sample's time point: pretreatment peripheral blood. The table came from immunoSEQ multiplex PCR; TCRdb's copy has only in-frame clones and leaves some out. The repertoire holds tens of thousands of clones, with around 85% as singletons. The input for sequencing was PBMCs, taken around atezolizumab (anti-PD-L1) treatment. These receptors were taken from a middle-aged man with urothelial cancer.

The sample holds one count of this clone. The J gene is TRBJ2-3, the V gene TRBV5-1, with D perhaps matching TRBD2 (5 bases). The CDR3 extends over 13 amino acids. Germline lookup yields CDR1 SGHRS and CDR2 YFSETQ. The V and J ends lost 4 bases and 10 bases respectively, with 16 bases between them. CDR3: CASSRIPTRAQYF. As DNA, the CDR3 is TGCGCCAGCAGCCGAATCCCAACTAGGGCGCAGTATTTT.

The rearrangement uses TRBV28 and TRBJ1-2, with TRBD1 as a possible D gene (6 bases). Trimming cost V 10 bases and J 6 bases, with 15 bases left between them. The CDR3 covers 12 residues. Germline V gene data show CDR1 as MDHEN and CDR2 as SYDVKM. The CDR3 DNA follows: TGTGCCACAGGGGAAGTTATGGATGGCTACACCTTC. Its protein is CATGEVMDGYTF.

This chain links TRBV27 with TRBJ1-2, with 9 bases that match TRBD1. From germline, CDR1 is MNHEY and CDR2 SMNVEV (reference sequence). Unmatched junction bases numbered 15, after V lost 4 bases and J lost 6 bases. This CDR3 has 17 residues. The CDR3 here is CASSSPGTGNMRNGYTF. In DNA form, the CDR3 reads TGTGCCAGCAGTTCGCCCGGGACAGGGAATATGCGAAATGGCTACACCTTC.

The chain links TRBV6-5 to TRBJ1-2, with TRBD1 as a possible D gene (6 bases). The CDR3 totals 15 residues. The germline V and J ends were trimmed by 6 bases and 0 bases, with 14 bases remaining between them. Germline assignment: CDR1 MNHEY and CDR2 SVGAGI. The CDR3: CASRLQGASNYGYTF. The CDR3 DNA sequence: TGTGCCAGCAGGCTACAGGGAGCTTCTAACTATGGCTACACCTTC.

The chain couples TRBV11-1 to TRBJ1-1; D possibly corresponds to TRBD1 (5 bases). The germline V and J ends were trimmed by 8 bases and 3 bases, with 16 bases remaining between them. CDR1 SGHAT and CDR2 FQDESV come from the germline V gene (reference sequence). CDR3 length: 14 residues. The CDR3 region is CASSGWGYDTEAFF. Here the CDR3 DNA reads TGTGCCAGCTCAGGATGGGGCTATGACACTGAAGCTTTCTTT.

This rearrangement joins TRBV5-4 to TRBJ2-2; 7 nucleotides line up with TRBD2. The germline CDR1 and CDR2 sequences are SGHNT and YYREEE (reference sequence). This CDR3 is built from 15 residues. The trim removed 4 bases at V and 6 bases at J, leaving 9 bases unmatched. The CDR3 DNA sequence: TGTGCCAGCAGCCCCTCGGGCGGGAGATCCGGGGAGCTGTTTTTT. Residues: CASSPSGGRSGELFF.

The chain uses TRBV15 and TRBJ2-7; perhaps TRBD1 as D (5 bases). Per the germline V gene, CDR1 is LNHNV and CDR2 is YYDKDF (reference sequence). V was pared by 0 bases and J by 5 bases, with 11 bases between. There are 14 residues in the CDR3. This CDR3 reads CATSRDRYRNEQYF. As DNA, the CDR3 is TGTGCCACCAGCAGAGATCGGTACAGGAACGAGCAGTACTTC.

The chain links TRBV6-1 to TRBJ2-2; TRBD1 agrees at 7 bases. The CDR3 contains 13 residues. Germline loops: CDR1 MNHNS, CDR2 SASEGT. Germline trimming cut 4 bases from V and 6 bases from J; bases unmatched to any gene: 2. CDR3 sequence: CASSGQGAGELFF. In nucleotides, the CDR3 is TGTGCCAGCAGTGGACAGGGAGCCGGGGAGCTGTTTTTT.